This entry concerns a single T cell receptor (beta chain). Its cognate antigen has yet to be identified. No quality values exist for individual bases; no much larger clone is one base distant. The instrument given in TCRdb is Illumina NovaSeq 6000. TCRalpha and TCRbeta cDNA libraries were constructed by 5'RACE with constant-segment primers, with sample barcodes and unique molecular identifiers being introduced. RNA was extracted from every sample with Trizol reagent. Libraries were amplified in two PCR steps, with a second sample barcode and Illumina TruSeq adapters added in the second step. Sequencing of the libraries was done on an Illumina NovaSeq, producing 2 x 150 bp paired-end reads. Per the authors' processing: With migec v1.2.7, reads were demultiplexed and then collapsed into UMI-guided consensus sequences. Using mixcr v2.1.11, UMI consensuses were aligned to TRA and TRB V and J templates and then assembled into clonotypes. A clonotype was counted as expanded or contracted only when both edgeR and NoisET called the clonotype significant, with the noise models trained on biological replicates. For edgeR calls, a false discovery rate-adjusted p below 0.01 and a log2 fold-change threshold of 1 were applied. PCA with hierarchical clustering of max-normalized trajectories of the 1000 most abundant clonotypes was used as exploratory dynamics analysis. Separately sequenced CD4+ and CD8+ repertoires were used to assign a CD4 or CD8 phenotype to each responding clone. Using fastp trimming at Q25 and MiXCR clonotype assembly, TCRdb reanalyzed the public sequencing data and kept in-frame beta chains. Every CDR3 protein is listed once, alongside the most common genes and DNA of its rows. These V and J calls derive from TCRdb rather than the authors' analysis. For this sample the table gives about 130,000 distinct CDR3 sequences, of which about 15% were detected only once. The top ten clones comprise about 5% of the sample.

These data come from a study of T-cell memory formation after mild COVID-19 (dated by TCRdb to 2020 to 2023). Notes on the research overall: Most TCR sequence clusters were specific to one of the two donors. In a couple of donors, T-cell clones that expanded and contracted after mild COVID-19 were tracked by sequencing TCRalpha and TCRbeta repertoires over time. The cohort was made up of two young adult volunteers, one female and one male, who were previously healthy.

General conclusions and limits of the study: Contracting CD4+ clones were found mainly in CM and EM memory subsets, while CD8+ clones were enriched in EMRA. SARS-CoV-2 specificity was not confirmed for the second-wave clones peaking on day 37. Some responding clones were found in pre-infection memory, which suggests that pre-existing cross-reactive memory T cells took part in the SARS-CoV-2 response. Clones that contracted from day 15 to 85 showed balanced CD4/CD8 phenotypes, whereas a second wave of clones that expanded from day 15 to 37 leaned towards CD4+. Only two mild cases were covered by the study, and larger cohorts that include severe cases with pre-infection samples were considered necessary.

The junction shows trimming of 1 base on V and 6 bases on J, plus 7 bases between the germline ends. In the germline V gene, CDR1 corresponds to SGHTA and CDR2 to FQGNSA. Inclusive of the bounding cysteine and phenylalanine, the CDR3 is 13 residues long. Only the CDR3 region is kept as DNA, spanning 39 bases read in frame from base 1. PBMCs were isolated by Ficoll-Paque density gradient centrifugation. The specimen sequenced was PBMCs or a T cell subset sorted from them (not recorded which). This TCR was sampled from a man between 18 and 35 years old who had mild COVID-19 (a few samples of this study predate the infection). The sample titles of this study are shuffled in the database, so cell type and time point are left out; the donor was told from shared clones. The V and J segments used are TRBV7-2 and TRBJ2-1, with the D gene not confidently named. The DNA is TGTGCCAGCAGCTTAGTCAGTCTCAATGAGCAGTTCTTC. This codes for CASSLVSLNEQFF.